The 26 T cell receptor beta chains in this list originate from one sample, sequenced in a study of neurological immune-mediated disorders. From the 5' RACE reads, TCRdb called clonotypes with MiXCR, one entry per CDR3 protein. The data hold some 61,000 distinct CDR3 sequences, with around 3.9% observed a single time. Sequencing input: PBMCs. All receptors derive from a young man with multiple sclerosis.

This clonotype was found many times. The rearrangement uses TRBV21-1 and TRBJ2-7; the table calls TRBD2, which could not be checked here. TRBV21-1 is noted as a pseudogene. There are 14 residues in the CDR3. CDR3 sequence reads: CASSCGLAFYEQYF. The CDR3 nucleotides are TGTGCCAGCAGCTGTGGACTAGCCTTCTACGAGCAGTACTTC.

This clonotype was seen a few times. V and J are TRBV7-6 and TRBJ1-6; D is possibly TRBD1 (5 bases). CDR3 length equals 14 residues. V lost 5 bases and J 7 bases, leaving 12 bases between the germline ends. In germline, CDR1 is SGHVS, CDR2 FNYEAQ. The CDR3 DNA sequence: TGTGCCAGCAGCCTAAGACAGACGAATTCACCCCTCCACTTT. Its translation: CASSLRQTNSPLHF. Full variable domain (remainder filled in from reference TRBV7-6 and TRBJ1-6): GAGVSQSPRYKVTKRGQDVALRCDPISGHVSLYWYRQALGQGPEFLTYFNYEAQQDKSGLPNDRFSAERPEGSISTLTIQRTEQRDSAMYRCASSLRQTNSPLHFGNGTRLTVT.

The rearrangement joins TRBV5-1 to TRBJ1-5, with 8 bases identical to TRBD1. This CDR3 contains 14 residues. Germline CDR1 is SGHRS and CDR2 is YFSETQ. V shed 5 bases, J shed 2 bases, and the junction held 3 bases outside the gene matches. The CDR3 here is CASSQTGGNQPQHF. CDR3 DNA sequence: TGCGCCAGCAGTCAGACAGGGGGCAATCAGCCCCAGCATTTT.

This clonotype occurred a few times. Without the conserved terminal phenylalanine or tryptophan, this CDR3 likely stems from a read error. The CDR3 bases are TGTGCCAGCAGCCATTCCGGGCCTATCTACGAGCAGTACAAC. Encoded protein: CASSHSGPIYEQYN. This sequence joins TRBV7-9 and TRBJ2-7; D is undetermined. The germline V gene has CDR1 SEHNR and CDR2 FQNEAQ (reference sequence). Deletions cut 5 bases from V and 3 bases from J, with 14 bases between. There are 14 residues in the CDR3.

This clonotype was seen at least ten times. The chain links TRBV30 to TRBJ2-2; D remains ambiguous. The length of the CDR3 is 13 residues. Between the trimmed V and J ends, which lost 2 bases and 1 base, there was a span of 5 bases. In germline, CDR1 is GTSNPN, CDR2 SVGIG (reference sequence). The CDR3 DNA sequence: TGTGCCTGGAGTCTCATGAACACCGGGGAGCTGTTTTTT. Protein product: CAWSLMNTGELFF.

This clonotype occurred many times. CDR3 sequence (DNA): TGTGCCACCAGCAGGGCTAACACTGAAGCTTTCTTT. It is translated as CATSRANTEAFF. J is TRBJ1-1 and V is TRBV15; no firm D call. From germline, CDR1 is LNHNV and CDR2 YYDKDF (reference sequence). Trimming shortened V by 3 bases and J by 2 bases, and 4 bases separated the two germline ends. This CDR3 is built from 12 residues.

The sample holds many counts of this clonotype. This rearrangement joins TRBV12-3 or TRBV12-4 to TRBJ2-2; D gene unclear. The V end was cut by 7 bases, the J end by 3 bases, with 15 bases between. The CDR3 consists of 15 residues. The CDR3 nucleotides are TGTGCCAGCACCTTCGGGCTATCGGACACCGGGGAGCTGTTTTTT. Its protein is CASTFGLSDTGELFF.

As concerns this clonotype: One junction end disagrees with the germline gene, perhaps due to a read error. This chain's CDR3 is CASSPTGGIQPQNF. The CDR3 DNA reads as TGTGCCAGCAGCCCGACAGGGGGCATCCAGCCCCAGAATTTT. The chain joins TRBV7-9 to TRBJ1-5; 10 bases are a match to TRBD1. There are 14 residues in the CDR3. The germline gives CDR1 SEHNR, CDR2 FQNEAQ (reference sequence).

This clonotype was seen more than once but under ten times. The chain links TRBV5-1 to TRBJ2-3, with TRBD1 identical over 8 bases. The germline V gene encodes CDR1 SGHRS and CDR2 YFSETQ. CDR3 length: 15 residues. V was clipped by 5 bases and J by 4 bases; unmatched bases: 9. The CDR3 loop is CASRPGQGDSDTQYF. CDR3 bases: TGCGCCAGCAGACCAGGACAGGGCGACTCAGATACGCAGTATTTT.

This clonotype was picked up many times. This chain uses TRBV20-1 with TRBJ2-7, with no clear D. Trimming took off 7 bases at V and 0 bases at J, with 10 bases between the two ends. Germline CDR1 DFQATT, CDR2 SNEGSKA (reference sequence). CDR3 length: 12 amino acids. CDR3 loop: CSGGSSSYEQYF. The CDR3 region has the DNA TGCAGTGGAGGCTCGAGCTCCTACGAGCAGTACTTC.

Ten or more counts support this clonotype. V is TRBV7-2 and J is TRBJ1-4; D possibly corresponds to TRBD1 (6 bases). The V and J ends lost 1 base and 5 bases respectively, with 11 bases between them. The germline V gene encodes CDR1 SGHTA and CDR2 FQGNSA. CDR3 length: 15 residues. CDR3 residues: CASSLVSRGNEKLFF. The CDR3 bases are TGTGCCAGCAGCTTAGTCTCCAGGGGAAATGAAAAACTGTTTTTT.

Written as DNA, the CDR3 is TGTGCCAGCAGTTACCGAGAGACCCAGTACTTC. The encoded protein is CASSYRETQYF. This chain connects TRBV6-2 or TRBV6-3 to TRBJ2-5; D remains unclear. Germline V lookup: CDR1 MNHEY, CDR2 SVGEGT. The CDR3 has 11 amino acids. Trimming removed 2 bases from V and 4 bases from J, with 2 bases in between.

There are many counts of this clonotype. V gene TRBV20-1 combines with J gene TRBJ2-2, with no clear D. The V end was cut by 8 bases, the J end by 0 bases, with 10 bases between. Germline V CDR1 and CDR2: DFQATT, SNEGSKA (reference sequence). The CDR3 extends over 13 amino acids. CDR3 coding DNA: TGCAGTACGTCTCCCTCGAACACCGGGGAGCTGTTTTTT. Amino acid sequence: CSTSPSNTGELFF.

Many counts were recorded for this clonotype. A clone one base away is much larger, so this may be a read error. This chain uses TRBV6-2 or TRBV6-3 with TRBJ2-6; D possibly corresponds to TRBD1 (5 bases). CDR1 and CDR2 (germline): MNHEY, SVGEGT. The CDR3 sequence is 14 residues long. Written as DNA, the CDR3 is TGTGCCAGCATGTTTTACTCTGGGGCCAAAGTCCTGACTTTC. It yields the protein CASMFYSGAKVLTF.

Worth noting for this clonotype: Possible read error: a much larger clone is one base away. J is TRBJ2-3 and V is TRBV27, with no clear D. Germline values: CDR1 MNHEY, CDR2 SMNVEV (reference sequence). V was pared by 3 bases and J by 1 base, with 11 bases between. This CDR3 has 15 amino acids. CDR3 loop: CASSFVGWGTDTQYF. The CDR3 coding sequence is TGTGCCAGCAGTTTCGTAGGATGGGGCACAGATACGCAGTATTTT.

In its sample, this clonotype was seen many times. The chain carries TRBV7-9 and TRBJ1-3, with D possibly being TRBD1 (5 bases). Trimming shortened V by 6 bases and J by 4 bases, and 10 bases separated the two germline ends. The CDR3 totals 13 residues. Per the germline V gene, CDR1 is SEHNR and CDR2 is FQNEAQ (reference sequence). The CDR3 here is CASSGGDGNTIYF. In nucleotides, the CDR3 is TGTGCCAGCAGTGGGGGTGACGGAAACACCATATATTTT.

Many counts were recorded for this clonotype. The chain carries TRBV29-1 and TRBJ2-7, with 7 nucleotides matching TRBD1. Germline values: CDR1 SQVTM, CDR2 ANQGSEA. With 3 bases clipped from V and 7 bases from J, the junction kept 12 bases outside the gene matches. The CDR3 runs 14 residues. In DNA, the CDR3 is TGCAGCGTTGATCTAGGGACAGACCCTAGAGAGCAGTACTTC. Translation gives CSVDLGTDPREQYF.

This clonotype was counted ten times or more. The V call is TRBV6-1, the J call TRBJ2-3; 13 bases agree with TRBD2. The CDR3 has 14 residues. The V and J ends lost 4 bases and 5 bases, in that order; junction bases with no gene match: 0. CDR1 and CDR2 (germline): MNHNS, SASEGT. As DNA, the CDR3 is TGTGCCAGCAGTGGACTAGCGGGGGGAGATACGCAGTATTTT. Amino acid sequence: CASSGLAGGDTQYF.

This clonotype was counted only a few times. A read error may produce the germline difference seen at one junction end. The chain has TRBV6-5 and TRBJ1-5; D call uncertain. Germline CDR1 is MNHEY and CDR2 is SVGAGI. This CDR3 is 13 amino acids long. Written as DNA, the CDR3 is TGTGCCAGCAGTTTTGTCCCGGGCCAGCCCCAGAATTTT. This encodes CASSFVPGQPQNF.

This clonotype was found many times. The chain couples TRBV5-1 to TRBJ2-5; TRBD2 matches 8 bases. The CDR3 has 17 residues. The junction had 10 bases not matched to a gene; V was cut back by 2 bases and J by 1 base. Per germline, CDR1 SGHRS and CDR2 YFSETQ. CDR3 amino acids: CASSFGTAGGLQETQYF. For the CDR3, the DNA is TGCGCCAGCAGCTTCGGTACCGCGGGGGGCCTCCAAGAGACCCAGTACTTC.

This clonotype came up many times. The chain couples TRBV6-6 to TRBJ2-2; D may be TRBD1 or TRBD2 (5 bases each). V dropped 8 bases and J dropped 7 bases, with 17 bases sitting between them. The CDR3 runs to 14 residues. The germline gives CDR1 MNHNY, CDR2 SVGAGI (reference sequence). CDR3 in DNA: TGTGCCAGCGGATGGGGGAGCGGTAACGGGGAGCTGTTTTTT. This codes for CASGWGSGNGELFF.

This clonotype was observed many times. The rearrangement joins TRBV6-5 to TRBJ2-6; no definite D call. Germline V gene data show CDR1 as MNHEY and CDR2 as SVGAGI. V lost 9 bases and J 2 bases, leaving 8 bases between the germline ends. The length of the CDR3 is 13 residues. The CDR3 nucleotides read TGTGCCAGTTGGGCTCCTGGGGCCAACGTCCTGACTTTC. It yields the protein CASWAPGANVLTF.

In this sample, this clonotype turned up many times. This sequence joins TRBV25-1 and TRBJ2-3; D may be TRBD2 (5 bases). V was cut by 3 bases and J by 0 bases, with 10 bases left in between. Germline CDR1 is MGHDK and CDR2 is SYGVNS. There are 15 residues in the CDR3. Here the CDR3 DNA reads TGTGCCAGCAGTGAGGCAGGCGGGAGCACAGATACGCAGTATTTT. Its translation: CASSEAGGSTDTQYF.

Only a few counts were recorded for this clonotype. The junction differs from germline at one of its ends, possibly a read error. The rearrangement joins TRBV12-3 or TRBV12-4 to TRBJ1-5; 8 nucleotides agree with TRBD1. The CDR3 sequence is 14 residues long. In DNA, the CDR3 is TGTGCCAGCAGAGACAGGGGTCGCAATCAGCCCCAGAATTTT. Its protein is CASRDRGRNQPQNF.

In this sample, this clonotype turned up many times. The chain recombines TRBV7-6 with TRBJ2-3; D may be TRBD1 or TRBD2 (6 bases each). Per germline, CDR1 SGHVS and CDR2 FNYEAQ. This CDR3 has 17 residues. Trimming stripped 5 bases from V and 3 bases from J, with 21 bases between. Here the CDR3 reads CASSRPLMGGGTDTQYF. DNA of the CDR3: TGTGCCAGCAGCCGGCCGTTGATGGGGGGCGGGACAGATACGCAGTATTTT. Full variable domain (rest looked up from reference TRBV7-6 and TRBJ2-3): GAGVSQSPRYKVTKRGQDVALRCDPISGHVSLYWYRQALGQGPEFLTYFNYEAQQDKSGLPNDRFSAERPEGSISTLTIQRTEQRDSAMYRCASSRPLMGGGTDTQYFGPGTRLTVL.

The CDR3 here is CASSQGPGTGGYEQYF. CDR3 nucleotide sequence: TGCGCCAGCAGCCAAGGACCGGGGACAGGGGGCTACGAGCAGTACTTC. The J gene is TRBJ2-1, the V gene TRBV4-3, with 11 positions matching TRBD1. The J call is doubtful: the DNA matches TRBJ2-7 better. The CDR3 consists of 16 residues. Looked up from germline, CDR1 is LGHNA and CDR2 is YSLEER.